The source of this T cell receptor beta chain is a study of blood T cells in healthy people across ages. The CDR3 is 12 residues long. V was pared by 3 bases and J by 11 bases, with 11 bases between. Germline V gene data show CDR1 as MNHNS and CDR2 as SASEGT. The second PCR ran about 7 to 12 cycles with a sample-barcoded 5' primer and J-beta primers. From the 5' RACE reads, TCRdb called clonotypes with MiXCR, one entry per CDR3 protein. Of about 500,000 distinct CDR3 sequences listed, more than 20% are singletons. These data were also filed under a second study, of T cells of mothers and their children. As that report states: The people who donated were a few healthy Caucasian mothers and their six children. Primer M1S, used in the second PCR, introduced sample barcodes and 2-4 random nucleotides. Thymic selection molds TCR recombination output in a comparable way in related and unrelated pairs.

Sequences were obtained from blood. V usage is TRBV6-1 and J usage is TRBJ1-5; D uncertain. The TCR comes from a boy younger than 18 in good health. This CDR3 reads CASSDRLTSQHF. CDR3 DNA sequence: TGTGCCAGCAGTGATAGGCTTACATCCCAGCATTTT.